This T cell receptor beta chain derives from a study of Graves' ophthalmopathy and Graves' hyperthyroidism. Scientists amplified the TCR beta CDR3 regions from RNA transcripts. RT-PCR with HTBI primers came first, then second-round multiplex PCR. MiXCR, run by TCRdb on the multiplex PCR reads, gives a single entry per CDR3 protein. The table shows 200,000 to 250,000 distinct CDR3 sequences, with 45% occurring only once. Trimming left V 5 bases short and J 3 bases short, with 14 bases between. Germline CDR1 is SEHNR and CDR2 is FQNEAQ (reference sequence). The CDR3 has 14 amino acids. This clonotype was detected a few times.

This sequence was found in an adult man with Graves' ophthalmopathy. The sample was peripheral blood. The rearrangement links TRBV7-9 to TRBJ2-7; D perhaps matches TRBD1 (5 bases). CDR3: CASSPYRQIYEQYF. In nucleotides, the CDR3 is TGTGCCAGCAGCCCCTATAGACAGATCTACGAGCAGTACTTC.